Listed below are T cell receptor beta chains from one sample, sequenced in a study of CD8 T cells in Susac syndrome. TCRdb re-analysed the immunoSEQ multiplex PCR reads in MiXCR, keeping a single row per CDR3 protein. The profile shows some 140,000 distinct CDR3 sequences, around nine tenths of them singletons. Sequenced input: CD8+ T cells from PBMCs. The receptors come from a human donor with multiple sclerosis. Both conserved end residues are part of each CDR3. D genes are given only for firm matches. Only some rows state a clone size, as once, few, many or a class for expanded clones.

d_gene	v_gene	j_gene	abundance	CDR3aa	CDR3nt
NA	TRBV4-1	TRBJ1-5	NA	CASSLRPGLRSNQPQHF	TGCGCCAGCAGCCTGCGCCCGGGACTTCGGAGCAATCAGCCCCAGCATTTT
NA	TRBV7-9	TRBJ2-2	NA	CASSSEVPTGELFF	TGTGCCAGCAGCTCCGAGGTTCCCACCGGGGAGCTGTTTTTT
TRBD2	TRBV13	TRBJ2-1	NA	CASSLEGLAHEQFF	TGTGCCAGCAGCTTAGAGGGACTAGCTCATGAGCAGTTCTTC
NA	TRBV5-1	TRBJ2-7	once	CASSLVGSDEQYF	TGCGCCAGCAGCTTGGTGGGCTCGGACGAGCAGTACTTC
NA	TRBV27	TRBJ2-2	NA	CASSLGWNGELFF	TGTGCCAGCAGTTTGGGATGGAACGGGGAGCTGTTTTTT
NA	TRBV30	TRBJ2-3	NA	CAWSVISADTQYF	TGTGCCTGGAGTGTAATAAGCGCAGATACGCAGTATTTT
NA	TRBV7-8	TRBJ2-7	few	CASSLRDTYEQYF	TGTGCCAGCAGCTTAAGGGACACCTACGAGCAGTACTTC
NA	TRBV9	TRBJ2-3	NA	CASSADGGVTDTQYF	TGTGCCAGCAGCGCGGACGGGGGAGTCACAGATACGCAGTATTTT
NA	TRBV5-1	TRBJ1-1	few	CASSSENTEAFF	TGCGCCAGCAGCTCCGAAAACACTGAAGCTTTCTTT
TRBD2	TRBV30	TRBJ2-7	NA	CAWSLAELSSYEQYF	TGTGCCTGGTCCCTAGCGGAATTGAGCTCCTACGAGCAGTACTTC
NA	TRBV15	TRBJ2-3	NA	CATRSHADTQYF	TGTGCCACCAGATCCCACGCAGATACGCAGTATTTT
TRBD2	TRBV19	TRBJ2-1	NA	CASSMGGGAYNEQFF	TGTGCCAGTAGTATGGGCGGGGGGGCCTACAATGAGCAGTTCTTC
NA	TRBV29-1	TRBJ1-3	NA	CSVPIGENTIYF	TGCAGCGTTCCAATCGGTGAAAACACCATATATTTT
NA	TRBV25-1	TRBJ2-7	NA	CASSEGERSWGTYEQYF	TGTGCCAGCAGTGAGGGGGAGAGATCCTGGGGAACCTACGAGCAGTACTTC
NA	TRBV27	TRBJ2-5	NA	CASSLTGGPGETQYF	TGTGCCAGCAGTTTAACCGGGGGGCCGGGTGAGACCCAGTACTTC
NA	TRBV30	TRBJ2-1	NA	CAWGDGRAYNEQFF	TGTGCCTGGGGGGACGGCAGGGCCTACAATGAGCAGTTCTTC
TRBD1	TRBV6-6	TRBJ1-1	NA	CASSYPDRGDMAFF	TGTGCCAGCAGTTACCCGGACAGGGGAGATATGGCTTTCTTT
TRBD1	TRBV7-9	TRBJ1-1	NA	CASSPAGQEAFF	TGTGCCAGCAGCCCGGCGGGACAGGAGGCTTTCTTT
NA	TRBV19	TRBJ2-1	few	CASTPTGYNEQFF	TGTGCCAGTACCCCCACCGGCTACAATGAGCAGTTCTTC
NA	TRBV5-4	TRBJ2-1	NA	CASTLGGEGQFF	TGTGCCAGCACCCTAGGAGGGGAAGGGCAGTTCTTC
NA	TRBV30	TRBJ2-3	NA	CAWTLRNTDTQYF	TGTGCCTGGACACTACGGAACACAGATACGCAGTATTTT
NA	TRBV6-5	TRBJ1-1	once	CASSWTTDPNTEAFF	TGTGCCAGCAGTTGGACGACAGATCCGAACACTGAAGCTTTCTTT
NA	TRBV19	TRBJ1-1	once	CASSEGFTEAFF	TGTGCCAGTAGTGAGGGGTTCACTGAAGCTTTCTTT
NA	TRBV4-3	TRBJ2-1	NA	CASRQLPGSNEQFF	TGCGCCAGCAGGCAACTTCCAGGGAGTAATGAGCAGTTCTTC
NA	TRBV4-1	TRBJ1-5	NA	CASSQGFFNQPQHF	TGCGCCAGCAGCCAAGGGTTTTTCAATCAGCCCCAGCATTTT
TRBD2	TRBV10-3	TRBJ2-5	NA	CAISEPGLAGGLQETQYF	TGTGCCATCAGTGAGCCGGGACTAGCGGGAGGTCTTCAAGAGACCCAGTACTTC
TRBD2	TRBV19	TRBJ2-1	NA	CASAAGTRWDEQFF	TGTGCCAGTGCCGCCGGGACTAGATGGGATGAGCAGTTCTTC
NA	TRBV30	TRBJ2-2	NA	CAWSVLYTGELFF	TGTGCCTGGAGTGTTCTATACACCGGGGAGCTGTTTTTT
NA	TRBV7-9	TRBJ2-7	NA	CASSSTGEDYIYEQYF	TGTGCCAGCAGCAGTACAGGGGAGGACTACATCTACGAGCAGTACTTC